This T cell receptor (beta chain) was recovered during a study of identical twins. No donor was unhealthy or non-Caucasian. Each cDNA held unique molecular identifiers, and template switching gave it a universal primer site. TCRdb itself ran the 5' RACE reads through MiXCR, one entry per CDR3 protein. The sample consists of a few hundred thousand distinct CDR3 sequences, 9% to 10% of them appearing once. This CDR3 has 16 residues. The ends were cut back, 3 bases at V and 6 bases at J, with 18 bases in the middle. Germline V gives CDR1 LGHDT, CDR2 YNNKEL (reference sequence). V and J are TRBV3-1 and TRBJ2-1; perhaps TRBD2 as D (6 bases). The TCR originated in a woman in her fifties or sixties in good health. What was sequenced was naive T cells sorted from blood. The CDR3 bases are TGTGCCAGCAGCCACGACCGGGACTCAAAATTCAATGAGCAGTTCTTC. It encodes CASSHDRDSKFNEQFF.